A single sample is the source of the 10 T cell receptor beta chains below, sequenced in a study of long-term antiretroviral therapy in people with HIV. Sequencing relied on immunoSEQ assay v3.0, run at survey level. Sequenced by immunoSEQ multiplex PCR; TCRdb stores in-frame clones only, minus some. The sample lists about 29,000 clones, nearly 95% occurring once. Here the sequenced sample was unsorted PBMCs, taken 6.2 years after starting antiretroviral therapy. These TCRs come from a middle-aged man with HIV.

The chain employs TRBV27 and TRBJ2-7, with D maybe TRBD1 (5 bases). This CDR3 has 13 residues. V dropped 6 bases and J dropped 0 bases, with 9 bases sitting between them. Germline V gene lookup returns CDR1 MNHEY and CDR2 SMNVEV (reference sequence). The chain's CDR3 is CASRQVNSYEQYF. Here the CDR3 DNA reads TGTGCCAGCAGACAGGTCAACTCCTACGAGCAGTACTTC.

This rearrangement joins TRBV7-6 to TRBJ2-5; 9 positions agree with TRBD2. With V trimmed by 5 bases and J by 5 bases, 9 bases remained unmatched. This CDR3 region has 15 residues. Germline lookup yields CDR1 SGHVS and CDR2 FNYEAQ. The CDR3 here is CASSAGTSPGETQYF. CDR3 coding DNA: TGTGCCAGCAGCGCAGGGACTAGCCCAGGGGAGACCCAGTACTTC.

CDR3: CASRQGNTEAFF. CDR3 DNA: TGCGCCAGCAGACAGGGGAACACTGAAGCTTTCTTT. The chain has TRBV10-1 and TRBJ1-1; D may be TRBD1 (6 bases). Trimming removed 6 bases from V and 1 base from J, with 6 bases in between. Germline CDR1 WNHNN, CDR2 SYGVQD (reference sequence). The CDR3 contains 12 residues.

The gene calls are TRBV28 and TRBJ2-3, with 8 bases lining up with TRBD1. Trimming cost V 2 bases and J 2 bases; bases outside gene matches: 6. The CDR3 is 16 residues long. The germline CDR1 and CDR2 sequences are MDHEN and SYDVKM. Written as DNA, the CDR3 is TGTGCCAGCAGTTTAGTTGGGACAGGATTCACAGATACGCAGTATTTT. Translating it yields CASSLVGTGFTDTQYF. The full variable domain, completed using reference TRBV28 and TRBJ2-3, is DVKVTQSSRYLVKRTGEKVFLECVQDMDHENMFWYRQDPGLGLRLIYFSYDVKMKEKGDIPEGYSVSREKKERFSLILESASTNQTSMYLCASSLVGTGFTDTQYFGPGTRLTVL.

The rearrangement links TRBV25-1 to TRBJ1-2; unclear D gene. This CDR3 region has 15 residues. Germline CDR1 and CDR2: MGHDK and SYGVNS. V lost 0 bases and J 4 bases, leaving 12 bases between the germline ends. In DNA, the CDR3 is TGTGCCAGCAGTGAATATCGGTCAGGAATCTATGGCTACACCTTC. Amino acids: CASSEYRSGIYGYTF.

On this clone: The sample contains more than one DNA sequence encoding this CDR3. V gene TRBV5-1 combines with J gene TRBJ2-1; D call uncertain. The CDR3 loop spans 13 amino acids. The germline V gene has CDR1 SGHRS and CDR2 YFSETQ. Trimming pared 3 bases from V and 3 bases from J, leaving 7 bases between. As DNA, the CDR3 is TGCGCCAGCAGCTCGGAACTCTACAATGAGCAGTTCTTC. This encodes CASSSELYNEQFF.

The chain joins TRBV7-9 to TRBJ2-1; a possible D gene is TRBD2 (5 bases). This CDR3 spans 14 amino acids. Germline assignment: CDR1 SEHNR and CDR2 FQNEAQ (reference sequence). V shed 4 bases and J shed 6 bases, with 13 bases lying between them. CDR3 residues: CASSSRRGGNEQFF. CDR3 DNA sequence: TGTGCCAGCAGCTCCCGCCGAGGAGGCAATGAGCAGTTCTTC.

The chain recombines TRBV6-1 with TRBJ1-6; D is possibly TRBD1 (5 bases). CDR1 and CDR2 (germline): MNHNS, SASEGT. The CDR3 covers 15 residues. V was trimmed by 6 bases and J by 7 bases, leaving 16 bases between them. CDR3 DNA sequence: TGTGCCAGCAGAGGGACGGGCGGCCCAAATTCACCCCTCCACTTT. Its protein is CASRGTGGPNSPLHF.

J is TRBJ2-3 and V is TRBV10-3; D not certain. Germline CDR1 is ENHRY and CDR2 is SYGVKD. The V end lost 5 bases, the J end lost 3 bases, and 3 bases lay between the germline ends. CDR3 size: 11 residues. The CDR3 is CAISQTDTQYF. In DNA form, the CDR3 reads TGTGCCATCAGTCAGACAGATACGCAGTATTTT.

V is TRBV19 and J is TRBJ1-1; a possible D gene is TRBD1 (6 bases). Trimming left V 3 bases short and J 5 bases short, with 19 bases between. Germline loops: CDR1 LNHDA, CDR2 SQIVND (reference sequence). CDR3 length: 16 amino acids. The CDR3 coding sequence is TGTGCCAGTAGTATCCCCCTCGGGGGGCGCGGGACTGAAGCTTTCTTT. Translated, it gives CASSIPLGGRGTEAFF.